Given below is one T cell receptor (beta chain) in context. This entry belongs to a study of blood T cell repertoires in COVID-19. Assay used: immunoSEQ multiplex PCR; TCRdb lists only in-frame clones, some missing. The sample holds 200,000 to 300,000 clones, around 84% seen once. The ends lost 8 bases at V and 8 bases at J; junction bases unmatched: 7. Germline CDR1 reads MNHEY; CDR2 reads SVGAGI. The CDR3 has 14 residues. This clonotype originated in a man aged 60 to 75 with acute or convalescent COVID-19. Sequenced: peripheral blood. The chain couples TRBV6-5 to TRBJ2-4; 12 nucleotides agree with TRBD1. For the CDR3, the DNA is TGTGCCAGCTGGGGGGGACAGGGGGCTTACATTCAGTACTTC. Translation gives CASWGGQGAYIQYF.